This entry is about one T cell receptor (beta chain). Its matching antigen is unknown. Trimming left V 5 bases short and J 4 bases short, with 12 bases between. This CDR3 is 14 amino acids long. Germline values: CDR1 MDHEN, CDR2 SYDVKM. In the study's own analysis: ImmunoSEQ yielded junction-only sequences lacking quality scores, so filtering differed. Libraries were prepared by immunoSEQ multiplex PCR; TCRdb keeps only in-frame clonotypes and omits some of them. D and trimming were read from the DNA, whereas the V and J calls and clone size are those reported in that table. The sample contains about 680,000 clones, around 72% of which appear only once. A CD45RA+ naive subset and a CD45RA-negative memory subset were split from CD4+ cells. The entry originates in a study of shared clonotypes between healthy human individuals. Study conclusions and caveats: Sequencing depth was a factor that was expected to affect clonotype sharing among donors.

This TCR was sampled from a woman aged 30 to 39 in good health. The material sequenced was memory CD4+ T cells sorted from blood. Subset in this sample: CD45RA-negative fraction. V is TRBV28 and J is TRBJ1-3; D not certain. CDR3: CASSLSNSGNTIYF. CDR3 bases: TGTGCCAGCAGTCTAAGTAACTCCGGAAACACCATATATTTT.